These 13 T cell receptor beta chains were sequenced from one sample in a study of breast tumors, draining lymph nodes, adjacent tissues (dated by TCRdb to 2016 to 2017). Library construction relied on multiplex PCR. The reads were generated on an Illumina HiSeq 2000. TCRdb reanalyzed the raw reads on its own, using fastp at Q25 for trimming and MiXCR for clone calling, and kept in-frame beta chains. Merged by CDR3 protein, the rows form single entries marked with the most common genes and DNA. The sample records tens of thousands of distinct CDR3 sequences, more than 20% of which are singletons. Jointly, the top ten make up 6.5% to 8% of the sample. Sequencing used breast tumor tissue. All receptors derive from a female donor with breast cancer. Some clones in this sample may be carry-over from other donors' samples.

This clonotype was recorded at least ten times. V usage is TRBV4-1 and J usage is TRBJ1-2, with 7 positions matching TRBD1. The germline V gene has CDR1 MGHRA and CDR2 YSYEKL. The J segment lost 5 bases and the V segment lost 4 bases, leaving 10 bases of the junction unmatched. This CDR3 has 15 residues. The CDR3 loop reads CASSPQEGAQYGYTF. The CDR3 nucleotides are TGCGCCAGCAGCCCCCAAGAGGGGGCTCAATATGGCTACACCTTC.

In its sample, this clonotype was seen many times. This chain links TRBV2 with TRBJ2-3, with 16 bases fitting TRBD2. V was clipped by 5 bases and J by 5 bases; unmatched bases: 7. Germline V gene sequence: CDR1 SNHLY, CDR2 FYNNEI. This CDR3 region has 17 residues. The CDR3 is CASSRLGLAGGGDTQYF. The CDR3 nucleotides read TGTGCCAGCAGTCGTCTGGGACTAGCGGGAGGGGGAGATACGCAGTATTTT.

The gene calls are TRBV5-1 and TRBJ2-2, with TRBD2 matching 7 bases. This CDR3 has 19 amino acids. The J segment lost 4 bases and the V segment lost 8 bases, leaving 23 bases of the junction unmatched. Germline CDR1 and CDR2: SGHRS and YFSETQ. The CDR3 DNA sequence: TGCGCCAGTAGAGAGTATAGGGCGATTCTAGCGGAACTCACCGGGGAGCTGTTTTTT. This gives the protein CASREYRAILAELTGELFF.

The V call is TRBV18, the J call TRBJ1-2; D unresolved. V was shortened by 2 bases and J by 8 bases, with 12 bases between the two germline ends. The germline gives CDR1 KGHSH, CDR2 LQKENI. The CDR3 is 13 residues long. This CDR3 reads CASSPSQAEGYTF. The CDR3 DNA reads TGTGCCAGCTCACCAAGCCAGGCGGAGGGCTACACCTTC.

This clonotype was counted many times. The chain has TRBV5-8 and TRBJ1-2, with unresolved D. V was clipped by 0 bases and J by 13 bases, with 10 bases between them. The V gene's germline CDR1 is SGHTS and CDR2 YDEGEE. This CDR3 region has 11 residues. Written as DNA, the CDR3 is TGTGCCAGCAGCTTGGAACAACGCCTCACCTTC. Translating gives CASSLEQRLTF.

This clonotype has just a few counts. V is TRBV6-1 and J is TRBJ2-4; D perhaps matches TRBD1 (6 bases). The germline V and J ends were trimmed by 3 bases and 6 bases, with 9 bases remaining between them. In germline, CDR1 is MNHNS, CDR2 SASEGT. The CDR3 covers 13 residues. The CDR3 DNA is TGTGCCAGCAGTGAGGGCAGGGGAAACATTCAGTACTTC. It yields the protein CASSEGRGNIQYF.

This clonotype was detected many times. The chain employs TRBV7-9 and TRBJ1-5; D call uncertain. Germline-derived CDR1 and CDR2 are SEHNR and FQNEAQ (reference sequence). The CDR3 runs 13 residues. Between the trimmed V and J ends, which lost 6 bases and 4 bases, there was a span of 10 bases. The CDR3 spells CASSVGVNQPQHF. The CDR3 DNA sequence: TGTGCCAGCAGTGTAGGAGTAAATCAGCCCCAGCATTTT.

This clonotype has ten or more counts. The chain links TRBV3-1 to TRBJ2-1; 11 nucleotides agree with TRBD2. This CDR3 comprises 16 residues. Germline trimming cut 8 bases from V and 5 bases from J; bases unmatched to any gene: 11. Germline V gives CDR1 LGHDT, CDR2 YNNKEL (reference sequence). The DNA of the CDR3 is TGTGCCAGCCGCACAGCCGGGACTAGCGGTCACAATGAGCAGTTCTTC. This encodes CASRTAGTSGHNEQFF.

This clonotype was seen ten or more times. The rearrangement uses TRBV9 and TRBJ2-7; the D gene is possibly TRBD2 (5 bases). CDR3 length equals 14 residues. Germline V lookup: CDR1 SGDLS, CDR2 YYNGEE. V was trimmed by 2 bases and J by 0 bases, leaving 9 bases between them. The chain's CDR3 is CASSVLANSYEQYF. The CDR3 nucleotides read TGTGCCAGCAGCGTCCTAGCCAACTCCTACGAGCAGTACTTC.

This clonotype was seen a single time. This may arise from a read error, as a much more abundant clone is one base away. This chain uses TRBV30 with TRBJ1-5; the D gene is possibly TRBD1 (6 bases). The V gene's germline CDR1 is GTSNPN and CDR2 SVGIG (reference sequence). The CDR3 runs 15 residues. CDR3 loop: CAWSQDSLAPQLQHF. The CDR3 DNA is TGTGCCTGGAGTCAGGACAGTTTGGCCCCCCAGCTCCAGCATTTT.

By share, this clonotype ranks as medium-sized. The rearrangement joins TRBV12-3 or TRBV12-4 to TRBJ1-5; no reliable D call. This CDR3 spans 16 amino acids. The V end lost 4 bases, the J end lost 4 bases, and 17 bases lay between the germline ends. The CDR3 reads CASSSGSLSPNQPQHF. CDR3 bases: TGTGCCAGCAGTTCCGGGTCTCTAAGCCCTAATCAGCCCCAGCATTTT.

Ten or more counts support this clonotype. The CDR3 spells CAISTASGDTDTQYF. CDR3 DNA sequence: TGTGCCATCAGTACGGCGAGCGGGGACACAGATACGCAGTATTTT. J is TRBJ2-3 and V is TRBV10-3; 7 bases are shared with TRBD2. The V segment lost 5 bases and the J segment 2 bases; nucleotides outside the gene matches: 7. From germline, CDR1 is ENHRY and CDR2 SYGVKD. There are 15 residues in the CDR3.

This clonotype was seen once. Just one base apart from a much larger clone, this may be a read error. As the CDR3 is not closed by the conserved phenylalanine or tryptophan, this likely results from a read error. V is TRBV7-3 and J is TRBJ2-7, with D possibly TRBD2 on 5 matching bases. Germline CDR1 reads SGHTA; CDR2 reads FQGTGA. The CDR3 extends over 13 amino acids. The V and J ends lost 6 bases and 4 bases respectively, with 13 bases between them. The CDR3 bases are TGTGCCAGCAGTTACGGACTGAATTACGAGCAGTACCTC. It translates to CASSYGLNYEQYL.